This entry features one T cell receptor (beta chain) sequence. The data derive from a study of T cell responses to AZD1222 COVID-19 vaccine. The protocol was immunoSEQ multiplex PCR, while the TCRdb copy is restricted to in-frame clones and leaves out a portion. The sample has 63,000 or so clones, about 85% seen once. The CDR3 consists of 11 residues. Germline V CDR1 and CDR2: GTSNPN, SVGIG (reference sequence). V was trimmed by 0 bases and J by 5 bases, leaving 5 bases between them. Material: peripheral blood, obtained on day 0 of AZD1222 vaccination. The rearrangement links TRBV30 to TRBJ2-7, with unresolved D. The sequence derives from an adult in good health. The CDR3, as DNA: TGTGCCTGGAGTGTAACGGACGAGCAGTACTTC. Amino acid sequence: CAWSVTDEQYF.